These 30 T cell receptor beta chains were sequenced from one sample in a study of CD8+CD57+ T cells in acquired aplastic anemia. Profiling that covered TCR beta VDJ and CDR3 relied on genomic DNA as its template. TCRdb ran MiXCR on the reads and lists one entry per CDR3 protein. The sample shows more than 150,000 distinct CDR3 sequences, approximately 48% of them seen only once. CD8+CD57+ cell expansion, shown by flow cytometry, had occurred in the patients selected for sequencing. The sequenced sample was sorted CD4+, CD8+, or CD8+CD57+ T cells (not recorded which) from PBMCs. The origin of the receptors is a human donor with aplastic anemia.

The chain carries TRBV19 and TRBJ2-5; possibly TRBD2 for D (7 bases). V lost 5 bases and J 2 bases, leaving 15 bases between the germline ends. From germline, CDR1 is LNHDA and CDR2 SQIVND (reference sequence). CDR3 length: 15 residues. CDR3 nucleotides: TGTGCCAGTAGTCCGGCGGGGGCGAGGCAAGAGACCCAGTACTTC. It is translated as CASSPAGARQETQYF.

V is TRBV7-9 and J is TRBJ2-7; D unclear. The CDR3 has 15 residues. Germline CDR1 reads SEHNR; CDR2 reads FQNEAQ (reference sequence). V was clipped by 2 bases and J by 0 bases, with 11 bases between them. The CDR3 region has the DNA TGTGCCAGCAGCTTATCGGACGGTAGCTCCTACGAGCAGTACTTC. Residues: CASSLSDGSSYEQYF. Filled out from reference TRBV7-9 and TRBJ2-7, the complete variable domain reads DTGVSQNPRHKITKRGQNVTFRCDPISEHNRLYWYRQTLGQGPEFLTYFQNEAQLEKSRLLSDRFSAERPKGSFSTLEIQRTEQGDSAMYLCASSLSDGSSYEQYFGPGTRLTVT.

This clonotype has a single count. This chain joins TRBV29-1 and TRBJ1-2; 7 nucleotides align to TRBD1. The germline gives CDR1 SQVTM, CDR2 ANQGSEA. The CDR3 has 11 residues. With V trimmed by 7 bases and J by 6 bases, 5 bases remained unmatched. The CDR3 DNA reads TGCAGCGACAAACAGGGGAATGGCTACACCTTC. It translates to CSDKQGNGYTF.

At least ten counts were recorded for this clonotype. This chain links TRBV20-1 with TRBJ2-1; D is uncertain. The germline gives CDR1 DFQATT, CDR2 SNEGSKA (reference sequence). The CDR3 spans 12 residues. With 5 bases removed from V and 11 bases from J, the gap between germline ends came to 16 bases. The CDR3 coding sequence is TGCAGTGCTTCACCCACCGAGAGGAAGCAGTTCTTC. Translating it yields CSASPTERKQFF.

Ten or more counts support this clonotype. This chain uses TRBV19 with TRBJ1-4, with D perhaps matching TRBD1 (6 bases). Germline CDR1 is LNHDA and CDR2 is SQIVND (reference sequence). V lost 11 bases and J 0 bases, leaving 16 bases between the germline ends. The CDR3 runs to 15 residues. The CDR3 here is CASRGADATNEKLFF. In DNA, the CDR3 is TGTGCCTCGAGGGGGGCGGATGCAACTAATGAAAAACTGTTTTTT.

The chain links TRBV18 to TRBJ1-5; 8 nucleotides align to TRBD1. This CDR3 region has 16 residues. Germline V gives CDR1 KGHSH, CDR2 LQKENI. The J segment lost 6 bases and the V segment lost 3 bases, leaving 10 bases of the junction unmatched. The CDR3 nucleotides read TGTGCCAGCTCACCGGGGGCAGGGGGCGTACCTCAGCCCCAGCATTTT. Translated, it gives CASSPGAGGVPQPQHF.

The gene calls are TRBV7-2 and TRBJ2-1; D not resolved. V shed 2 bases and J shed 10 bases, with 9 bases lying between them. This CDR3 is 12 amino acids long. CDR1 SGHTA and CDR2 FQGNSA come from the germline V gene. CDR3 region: CASSLLSGEQFF. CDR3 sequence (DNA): TGTGCCAGCAGCTTACTATCGGGCGAGCAGTTCTTC.

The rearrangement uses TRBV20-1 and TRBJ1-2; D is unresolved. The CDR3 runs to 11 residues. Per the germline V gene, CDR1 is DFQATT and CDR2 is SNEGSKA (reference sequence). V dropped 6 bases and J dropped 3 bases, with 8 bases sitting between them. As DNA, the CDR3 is TGCAGTGCAGACGTAGACTATGGCTACACCTTC. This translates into CSADVDYGYTF.

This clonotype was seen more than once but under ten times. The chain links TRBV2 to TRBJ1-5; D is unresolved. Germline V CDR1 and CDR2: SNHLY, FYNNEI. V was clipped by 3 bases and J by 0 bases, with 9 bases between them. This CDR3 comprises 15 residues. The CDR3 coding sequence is TGTGCCAGCAGTGATTCAGTTAATAGCAATCAGCCCCAGCATTTT. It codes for CASSDSVNSNQPQHF.

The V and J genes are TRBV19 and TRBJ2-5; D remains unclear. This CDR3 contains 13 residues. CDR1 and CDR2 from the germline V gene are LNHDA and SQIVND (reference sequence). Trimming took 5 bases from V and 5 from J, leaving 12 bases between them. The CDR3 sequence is CASSYGETETQYF. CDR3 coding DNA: TGTGCCAGTAGTTATGGGGAAACGGAGACCCAGTACTTC.

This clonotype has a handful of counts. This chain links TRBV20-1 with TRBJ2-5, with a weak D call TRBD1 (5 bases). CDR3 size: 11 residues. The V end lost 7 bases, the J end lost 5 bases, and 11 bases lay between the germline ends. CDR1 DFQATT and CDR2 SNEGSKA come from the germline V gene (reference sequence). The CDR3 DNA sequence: TGCAGTGTCAGGGTAGTGGAGACCCAGTACTTC. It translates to CSVRVVETQYF.

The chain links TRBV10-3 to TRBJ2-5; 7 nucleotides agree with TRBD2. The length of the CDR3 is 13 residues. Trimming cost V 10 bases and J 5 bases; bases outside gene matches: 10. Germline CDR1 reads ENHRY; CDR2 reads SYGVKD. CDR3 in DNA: TGTGCCAGCAGCGGGGATTTGGGGGAGACCCAGTACTTC. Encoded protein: CASSGDLGETQYF.

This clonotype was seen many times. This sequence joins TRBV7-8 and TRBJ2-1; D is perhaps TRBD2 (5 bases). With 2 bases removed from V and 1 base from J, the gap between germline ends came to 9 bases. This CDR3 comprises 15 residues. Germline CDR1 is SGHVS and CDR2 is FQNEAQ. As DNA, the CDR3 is TGTGCCAGCAGCTTAAGTAGCGCATCCTACAATGAGCAGTTCTTC. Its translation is CASSLSSASYNEQFF. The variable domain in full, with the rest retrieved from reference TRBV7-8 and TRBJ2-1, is GAGVSQSPRYKVAKRGQDVALRCDPISGHVSLFWYQQALGQGPEFLTYFQNEAQLDKSGLPSDRFFAERPEGSVSTLKIQRTQQEDSAVYLCASSLSSASYNEQFFGPGTRLTVL.

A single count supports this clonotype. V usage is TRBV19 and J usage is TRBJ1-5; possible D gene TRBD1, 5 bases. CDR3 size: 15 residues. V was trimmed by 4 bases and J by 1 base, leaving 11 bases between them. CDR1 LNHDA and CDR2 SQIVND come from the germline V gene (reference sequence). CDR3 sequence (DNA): TGTGCCAGTAGTACTACTAGGGACAGCAATCAGCCCCAGCATTTT. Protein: CASSTTRDSNQPQHF.

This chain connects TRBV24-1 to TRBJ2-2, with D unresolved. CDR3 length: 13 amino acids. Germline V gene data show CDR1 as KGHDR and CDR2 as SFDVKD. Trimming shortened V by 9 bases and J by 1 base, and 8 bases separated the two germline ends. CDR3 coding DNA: TGTGCCACCGGGCAGGAGAACACCGGGGAGCTGTTTTTT. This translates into CATGQENTGELFF.

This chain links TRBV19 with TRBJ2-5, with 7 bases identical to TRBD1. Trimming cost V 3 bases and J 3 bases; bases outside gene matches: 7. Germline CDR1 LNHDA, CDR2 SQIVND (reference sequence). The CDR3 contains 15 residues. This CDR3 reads CASSMRRGQEETQYF. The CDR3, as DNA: TGTGCCAGTAGTATGAGAAGGGGGCAGGAAGAGACCCAGTACTTC.

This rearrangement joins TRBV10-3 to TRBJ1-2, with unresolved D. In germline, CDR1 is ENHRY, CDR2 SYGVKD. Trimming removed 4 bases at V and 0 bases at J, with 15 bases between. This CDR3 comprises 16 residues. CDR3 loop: CAISGSGRRANYGYTF. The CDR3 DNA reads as TGTGCCATCAGTGGTTCTGGCCGGCGAGCTAACTATGGCTACACCTTC.

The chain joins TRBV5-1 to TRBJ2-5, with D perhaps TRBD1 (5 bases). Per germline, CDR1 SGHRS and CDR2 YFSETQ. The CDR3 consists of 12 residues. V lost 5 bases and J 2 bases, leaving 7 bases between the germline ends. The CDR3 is CASRRQQETQYF. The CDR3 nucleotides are TGCGCCAGCAGGAGACAGCAAGAGACCCAGTACTTC.

CDR3 nucleotides: TGTGCCACCAGTGCGGACAGCTGGGATGGCTACACCTTC. This gives the protein CATSADSWDGYTF. The chain links TRBV24-1 to TRBJ1-2, with D perhaps TRBD1 (6 bases). The CDR3 covers 13 residues. The germline gives CDR1 KGHDR, CDR2 SFDVKD. The V end was cut by 5 bases, the J end by 6 bases, with 12 bases between.

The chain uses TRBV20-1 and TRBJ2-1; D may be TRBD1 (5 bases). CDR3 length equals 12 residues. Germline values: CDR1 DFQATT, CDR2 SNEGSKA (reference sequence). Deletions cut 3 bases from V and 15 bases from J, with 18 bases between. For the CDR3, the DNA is TGCAGTGCTAGTGGGGCCCTCCCGCCCCGGTTCTTC. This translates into CSASGALPPRFF.

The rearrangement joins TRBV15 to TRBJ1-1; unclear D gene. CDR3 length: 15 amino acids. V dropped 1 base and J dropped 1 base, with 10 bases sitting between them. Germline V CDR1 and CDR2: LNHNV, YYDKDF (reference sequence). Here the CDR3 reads CATSRGPWRNTEAFF. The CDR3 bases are TGTGCCACCAGCAGAGGTCCATGGCGGAACACTGAAGCTTTCTTT.

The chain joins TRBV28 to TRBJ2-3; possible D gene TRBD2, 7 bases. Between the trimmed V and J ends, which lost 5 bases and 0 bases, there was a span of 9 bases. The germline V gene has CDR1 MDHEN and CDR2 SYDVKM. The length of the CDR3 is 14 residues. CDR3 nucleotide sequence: TGTGCCAGCAGTAGGGGGGGGAGCACAGATACGCAGTATTTT. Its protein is CASSRGGSTDTQYF.

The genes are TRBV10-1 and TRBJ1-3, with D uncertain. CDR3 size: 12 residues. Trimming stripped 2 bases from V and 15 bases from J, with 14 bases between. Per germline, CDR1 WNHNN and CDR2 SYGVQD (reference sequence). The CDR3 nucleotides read TGCGCCAGCAGTGAGGGTTCGAGCCCCAAATATTTT. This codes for CASSEGSSPKYF.

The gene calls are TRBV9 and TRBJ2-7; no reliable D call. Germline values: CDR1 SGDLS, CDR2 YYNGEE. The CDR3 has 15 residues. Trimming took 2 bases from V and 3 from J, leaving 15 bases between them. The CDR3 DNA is TGTGCCAGCAGCGTGGCCCCGGGCCCGGTCTACGAGCAGTACTTC. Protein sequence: CASSVAPGPVYEQYF.

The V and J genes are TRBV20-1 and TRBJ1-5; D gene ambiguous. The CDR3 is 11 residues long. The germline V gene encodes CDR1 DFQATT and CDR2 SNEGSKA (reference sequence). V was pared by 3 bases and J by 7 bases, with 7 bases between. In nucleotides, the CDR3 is TGCAGTGCTAGTCTTAGCCAGCCCCAGCATTTT. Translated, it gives CSASLSQPQHF.

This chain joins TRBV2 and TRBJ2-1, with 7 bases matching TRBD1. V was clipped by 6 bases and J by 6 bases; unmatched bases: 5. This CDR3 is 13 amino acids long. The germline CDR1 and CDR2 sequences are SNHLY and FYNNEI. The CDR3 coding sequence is TGTGCCAGCAGACGGGACAGAGTCAATGAGCAGTTCTTC. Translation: CASRRDRVNEQFF.

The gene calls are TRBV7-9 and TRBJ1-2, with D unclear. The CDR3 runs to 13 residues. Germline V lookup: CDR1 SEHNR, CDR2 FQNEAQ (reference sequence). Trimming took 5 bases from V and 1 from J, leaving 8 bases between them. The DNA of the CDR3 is TGTGCCAGCAGCGTAGGGCTTAACTATGGCTACACCTTC. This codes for CASSVGLNYGYTF.

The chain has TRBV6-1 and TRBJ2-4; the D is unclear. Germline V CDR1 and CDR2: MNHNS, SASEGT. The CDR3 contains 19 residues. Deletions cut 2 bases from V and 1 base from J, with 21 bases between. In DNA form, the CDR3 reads TGTGCCAGCAGTGAAAAGCAGGTTTGGTTAGATACGGCCAAAAACATTCAGTACTTC. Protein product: CASSEKQVWLDTAKNIQYF.

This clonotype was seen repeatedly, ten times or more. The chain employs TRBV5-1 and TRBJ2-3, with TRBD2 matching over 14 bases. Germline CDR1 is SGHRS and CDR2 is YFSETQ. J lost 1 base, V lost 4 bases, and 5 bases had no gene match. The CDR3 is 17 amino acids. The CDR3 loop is CASSPPGLAGGTDTQYF. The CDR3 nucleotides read TGCGCCAGCAGCCCTCCGGGACTAGCGGGGGGCACAGATACGCAGTATTTT.

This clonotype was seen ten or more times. CDR3 coding DNA: TGCAGTGCTAGAGATCATCGGGGGCAAGTCTATGGCTACACCTTC. Its protein is CSARDHRGQVYGYTF. The gene calls are TRBV20-1 and TRBJ1-2, with TRBD1 as a possible D gene (6 bases). Between the trimmed V and J ends, which lost 0 bases and 4 bases, there was a span of 15 bases. The germline V gene has CDR1 DFQATT and CDR2 SNEGSKA (reference sequence). CDR3 length: 15 amino acids.